The TCR beta chain under discussion was sequenced for a study of shared clonotypes between healthy human individuals. Germline V CDR1 and CDR2: SQVTM, ANQGSEA. V was clipped by 4 bases and J by 0 bases, with 11 bases between them. This CDR3 region has 14 residues. Generated by immunoSEQ multiplex PCR, the TCRdb table keeps only in-frame clones and is missing some. Of about 2.3 million clones in the sample, 80% to 95% are singletons; the top ten hold 0.35% to 0.45%. The specimen was naive CD4+ T cells from PBMCs. Sample subset: CD45RA+ positively selected. The source of this sequence is a man aged 18 to 29 in good health. Some clones in this sample may be carry-over from other donors' samples. The chain uses TRBV29-1 and TRBJ2-3; TRBD1 might be the D (6 bases). CDR3 nucleotides: TGCAGCGTTGGGGGGCCAAGGAGCACAGATACGCAGTATTTT. Its protein product is CSVGGPRSTDTQYF.